The 20 T cell receptor beta chains below all came from one sample that was sequenced in a study of T cell clonality in common variable immunodeficiency. These receptors have no identified antigens. Study-wide points: Common variable immunodeficiency TCR beta sequences reportedly had fewer deletions and N-nucleotide insertions.

Sequencing was performed with immunoSEQ multiplex PCR; in TCRdb, only in-frame clones are kept and a portion is missing. The sample holds over 30,000 clones, and no clone turns up only once. Sequencing input: peripheral blood mononuclear cells. Source of these receptors: a human donor with common variable immunodeficiency.

On this clone itself: The read halts 3 residues ahead of the CDR3 end, with the missing end drawn from the germline J gene. The chain combines TRBV5-5 with TRBJ1-2; 9 bases are shared with TRBD1. Germline V gene sequence: CDR1 SGHKS, CDR2 YYEKEE (reference sequence). V was clipped by 4 bases and J by 1 base; unmatched bases: 5. The CDR3 runs 15 residues. The CDR3 protein is CASSTWDRVNYGYTF. The CDR3 DNA, read in part, is TGTGCCAGCAGCACTTGGGACAGGGTTAACTATGGC.

In regard to this clone: From the germline J gene comes the end of the CDR3, since the read stops 3 residues before it. The V gene is TRBV19, the J gene TRBJ1-5; 8 bases line up with TRBD1. This CDR3 contains 17 residues. Germline values: CDR1 LNHDA, CDR2 SQIVND (reference sequence). The V segment lost 9 bases and the J segment 3 bases; nucleotides outside the gene matches: 16. The covered CDR3 bases are TGTGCCAGCAAAAGTTACCCCGGGACAGGATTCAATCAGCCC. The encoded protein is CASKSYPGTGFNQP. From start to end, the CDR3 is CASKSYPGTGFNQPQHF.

This clone appeared a few times. The sequence runs out 3 residues before the end of the CDR3; the remainder is reconstructed from the germline J gene. This chain connects TRBV7-9 to TRBJ2-7; 7 bases are shared with TRBD2. V gave up 2 bases and J gave up 0 bases; unmatched junction bases: 1. The germline V gene has CDR1 SEHNR and CDR2 FQNEAQ (reference sequence). The length of the CDR3 is 14 residues. The sequenced part of the CDR3 DNA is TGTGCCAGCAGCTTAACTAGCGACTCCTACGAG. Translation gives CASSLTSDSYE. The entire CDR3 protein reads CASSLTSDSYEQYF.

Regarding this clone: The CDR3 end lies 3 residues beyond the end of the read and is filled in from the germline J gene. V is TRBV18 and J is TRBJ2-3; 9 positions match TRBD2. CDR1 KGHSH and CDR2 LQKENI come from the germline V gene. This CDR3 comprises 16 residues. J lost 3 bases, V lost 2 bases, and 6 bases had no gene match. The covered CDR3 bases are TGTGCCAGCTCACCATACAGCACTAGCGGGACAGATACG. Translation: CASSPYSTSGTDT. The entire CDR3 is CASSPYSTSGTDTQYF.

Concerning this clone: The DNA ends 3 residues before the CDR3 does, and the rest of the CDR3 is filled in from the germline J gene. The chain links TRBV2 to TRBJ2-1, with TRBD2 matching 13 bases. V was clipped by 4 bases and J by 8 bases; unmatched bases: 2. Per germline, CDR1 SNHLY and CDR2 FYNNEI. This CDR3 is built from 14 residues. CDR3 DNA, as far as it was read: TGTGCCAGCAGTGGGACTAGCGGGAGCTATGAG. Translation gives CASSGTSGSYE. The entire CDR3 protein is CASSGTSGSYEQFF. The whole variable domain, filled in from reference TRBV2 and TRBJ2-1, reads EPEVTQTPSHQVTQMGQEVILRCVPISNHLYFYWYRQILGQKVEFLVSFYNNEISEKSEIFDDQFSVERPDGSNFTLKIRSTKLEDSAMYFCASSGTSGSYEQFFGPGTRLTVL.

About this clone: The CDR3 extends 3 residues past the end of the read, so its final part is completed from the germline J gene. The gene calls are TRBV30 and TRBJ2-1, with 12 bases matching TRBD1. Losses at the gene ends were 8 bases for V and 2 bases for J; bases not matched to a gene: 10. Germline assignment: CDR1 GTSNPN and CDR2 SVGIG (reference sequence). The CDR3 covers 16 residues. This CDR3 is CASSGDRGRAYNEQFF. The sequenced part of the CDR3 DNA is TGTGCCAGTAGTGGGGACAGGGGGCGCGCCTACAATGAG.

This clone appeared many times. Coverage ceases 3 residues before the CDR3 finishes, and the germline J gene fills in the end. The chain uses TRBV20-1 and TRBJ2-1; weak D call: TRBD1 (5 bases). This CDR3 is 14 amino acids long. CDR1 and CDR2 (germline): DFQATT, SNEGSKA (reference sequence). V was trimmed by 5 bases and J by 7 bases, leaving 18 bases between them. CDR3 sequence: CSAPNRINRNEQFF. The part of the CDR3 DNA that was read is TGCAGTGCTCCAAACAGGATAAACCGAAATGAG.

A word on this clone: Read data end 3 residues before the CDR3 end; the end is taken from the germline J gene. The chain carries TRBV11-2 and TRBJ2-1, with 8 positions matching TRBD2. The length of the CDR3 is 15 residues. Losses at the gene ends were 2 bases for V and 4 bases for J; bases not matched to a gene: 4. Germline CDR1 SGHAT, CDR2 FQNNGV. This CDR3 is CASSLLAGLYNEQFF. The covered CDR3 bases are TGTGCCAGCAGCTTACTAGCGGGTTTGTACAATGAG. The full variable domain, rest sourced from reference TRBV11-2 and TRBJ2-1, is EAGVAQSPRYKIIEKRQSVAFWCNPISGHATLYWYQQILGQGPKLLIQFQNNGVVDDSQLPKDRFSAERLKGVDSTLKIQPAKLEDSAVYLCASSLLAGLYNEQFFGPGTRLTVL.

This clone was detected only a few times. The sequence runs out 3 residues before the end of the CDR3; the remainder is reconstructed from the germline J gene. The J gene is TRBJ2-7, the V gene TRBV2; 7 nucleotides agree with TRBD2. The CDR3 spans 16 residues. V was pared by 2 bases and J by 2 bases, with 9 bases of the junction left unmatched. Germline assignment: CDR1 SNHLY and CDR2 FYNNEI. The sequenced CDR3 bases are TGTGCCAGCAGTGAATCGGGCGGGAGTCTTACCTACGAG. It is translated as CASSESGGSLTYE. The CDR3 in its entirety is CASSESGGSLTYEQYF.

At least ten counts were recorded for this clone. The read ends 3 residues early relative to the CDR3; the germline J gene fills the gap. The genes are TRBV7-2 and TRBJ2-7; TRBD2 matches 7 bases. The CDR3 is 14 residues long. J was trimmed by 1 base and V by 2 bases; bases with no gene match: 2. CDR1 and CDR2 from the germline V gene are SGHTA and FQGNSA. The CDR3: CASSLSRESYEQYF. Incomplete CDR3 DNA: TGTGCCAGCAGCTTATCGCGGGAGTCCTACGAG.

The sample holds a few counts of this clone. The read terminates 3 residues before the CDR3 end, so the remaining end is supplied by the germline J gene. The chain recombines TRBV7-6 with TRBJ1-4, with D unclear. V was shortened by 3 bases and J by 3 bases, with 5 bases between the two germline ends. The CDR3 consists of 13 residues. Germline V lookup: CDR1 SGHVS, CDR2 FNYEAQ. The covered CDR3 bases are TGTGCCAGCAGCTTGGCTCCTAATGAAAAA. Translating gives CASSLAPNEK. The CDR3 reads in full as CASSLAPNEKLFF.

This clone was recorded a few times. The read ends 3 residues early relative to the CDR3; the germline J gene fills the gap. The chain carries TRBV11-2 and TRBJ1-5, with D tentatively TRBD1 (5 bases). CDR1 and CDR2 (germline): SGHAT, FQNNGV. The CDR3 length is 15 residues. The germline V and J ends were trimmed by 2 bases and 1 base, with 9 bases remaining between them. The CDR3 loop is CASSLTGSSNQPQHF. The covered CDR3 bases are TGTGCCAGCAGCTTAACAGGCTCGAGCAATCAGCCC.

Ten or more counts support this clone. The CDR3 is cut off 3 residues early in the read; its end comes from the germline J gene. This sequence joins TRBV4-2 and TRBJ2-1, with 10 bases aligning to TRBD2. Germline V lookup: CDR1 LGHNA, CDR2 YNFKEQ. The CDR3 runs 18 residues. The J segment lost 0 bases and the V segment lost 3 bases, leaving 8 bases of the junction unmatched. The sequenced part of the CDR3 DNA is TGTGCCAGCAGCCAGGGACTAGCGCTCGGCAGCTCCTACAATGAG. Its translation: CASSQGLALGSSYNE. The full-length CDR3 reads as CASSQGLALGSSYNEQFF.

Only a few counts were recorded for this clone. The CDR3 is cut off 3 residues early in the read; its end comes from the germline J gene. This chain joins TRBV2 and TRBJ1-6; 7 positions match TRBD1. J lost 6 bases, V lost 4 bases, and 3 bases had no gene match. The CDR3 has 14 amino acids. CDR1 SNHLY and CDR2 FYNNEI come from the germline V gene. Here the CDR3 reads CASSGQGGNSPLHF. The DNA read from the CDR3 is TGTGCCAGCAGTGGACAGGGCGGTAATTCACCC.

This clone was counted between two and nine times. The read is 3 residues too short to cover the CDR3 end, so that end is filled in from the germline J gene. V usage is TRBV29-1 and J usage is TRBJ2-3; D possibly corresponds to TRBD1 (6 bases). The CDR3 is made up of 13 amino acids. V lost 4 bases, J lost 3 bases, and 11 bases lay in between. Looked up from germline, CDR1 is SQVTM and CDR2 is ANQGSEA. Here the CDR3 reads CSVGSTGTDTQYF. CDR3 bases read: TGCAGCGTTGGCTCCACAGGGACAGATACG.

In this sample, this clone turned up a few times. The read terminates 3 residues ahead of where the CDR3 ends, so the germline J gene completes it. The V call is TRBV7-2, the J call TRBJ2-1; TRBD1 aligns across 8 bases. Germline CDR1 reads SGHTA; CDR2 reads FQGNSA. CDR3 length equals 13 residues. Germline trimming cut 7 bases from V and 5 bases from J; bases unmatched to any gene: 4. The DNA read from the CDR3 is TGTGCCAGCACCCTGGACAGGGACAATGAG. Its translation: CASTLDRDNE. The full-length CDR3 reads as CASTLDRDNEQFF.

This clone was detected a few times. The CDR3 is cut off 3 residues early in the read; its end comes from the germline J gene. This chain connects TRBV2 to TRBJ1-3, with no clear D. Germline CDR1 and CDR2: SNHLY and FYNNEI. The V and J ends lost 6 bases and 4 bases respectively, with 10 bases between them. This CDR3 is 13 amino acids long. The CDR3 loop is CASSTPPGNTIYF. The part of the CDR3 DNA that was read is TGTGCCAGCAGCACTCCTCCGGGAAACACC.

This clone appeared a few times. The read comes to an end 3 residues before the CDR3 does, leaving the germline J gene to fill in the end. The genes are TRBV5-1 and TRBJ2-5, with D possibly being TRBD1 (6 bases). The germline V and J ends were trimmed by 7 bases and 2 bases, with 21 bases remaining between them. Per the germline V gene, CDR1 is SGHRS and CDR2 is YFSETQ. This CDR3 is 16 amino acids long. The CDR3 reads CASHFGQPKTQETQYF. The DNA read from the CDR3 is TGCGCCAGCCATTTTGGACAGCCAAAAACGCAAGAGACC.

This clone was counted ten times or more. The read ends 3 residues early relative to the CDR3; the germline J gene fills the gap. The chain carries TRBV19 and TRBJ2-7; 13 bases are shared with TRBD2. CDR3 size: 16 residues. V lost 11 bases and J lost 2; bases outside the gene matches: 12. Germline V CDR1 and CDR2: LNHDA, SQIVND (reference sequence). The CDR3 reads CAGVPGLAGVTYEQYF. The part of the CDR3 DNA that was read is TGTGCCGGAGTTCCTGGACTAGCGGGAGTGACCTACGAG. The whole variable domain, remainder taken from reference TRBV19 and TRBJ2-7, is DGGITQSPKYLFRKEGQNVTLSCEQNLNHDAMYWYRQDPGQGLRLIYYSQIVNDFQKGDIAEGYSVSREKKESFPLTVTSAQKNPTAFYLCAGVPGLAGVTYEQYFGPGTRLTVT.

This clone was seen many times. One junction end does not reproduce the germline sequence, and a read error may be involved. Read data end 3 residues before the CDR3 end; the end is taken from the germline J gene. The J gene is TRBJ2-3, the V gene TRBV4-2; 15 nucleotides align to TRBD2. The CDR3 length is 18 residues. The V gene's germline CDR1 is LGHNA and CDR2 YNFKEQ. Incomplete CDR3 DNA: TGCGCCAGCAGCCAATTCGGACTAGCGGGAGGGTCCACAGATACG. Encoded protein: CASSQFGLAGGSTDT. Given in full, the CDR3 is CASSQFGLAGGSTDTQYF.